The rows below give T cell receptor beta chains drawn from one sample of a study of graft-versus-host responses after intestinal transplantation. The protocol was immunoSEQ multiplex PCR, while the TCRdb copy is restricted to in-frame clones and leaves out a portion. The data show some 110,000 clones, with about 92% seen just once and approximately 1.2% held by the top ten. These TCRs' antigens remain unknown. The material sequenced was unstimulated CD8+ T cells sorted from spleen or lymph node cells, taken before transplant. The source of these receptors is a human donor who was the organ donor for an intestinal transplant. The CDR3 runs from the conserved cysteine through the conserved F or W. D genes are given only for firm matches. Size is stated for part of the rows, as once, few or many counts, or as a class when the clone is expanded.

v_call: TRBV10-3; j_call: TRBJ1-4; clone_size: NA; d_call: NA; cdr3_aa: CASSYIWDAPTNEKLFF; cdr3_nt: TGTGCCAGCAGTTACATATGGGACGCCCCAACTAATGAAAAACTGTTTTTT
v_call: TRBV11-2; j_call: TRBJ2-7; clone_size: once; d_call: NA; cdr3_aa: CASSLDLPYEQYF; cdr3_nt: TGTGCCAGCAGCTTAGATCTGCCCTACGAGCAGTACTTC
v_call: TRBV6-5; j_call: TRBJ2-7; clone_size: NA; d_call: NA; cdr3_aa: CATSFGGSYEQYF; cdr3_nt: TGTGCCACGTCATTTGGGGGGTCCTACGAGCAGTACTTC
v_call: TRBV9; j_call: TRBJ2-7; clone_size: NA; d_call: NA; cdr3_aa: CASSVGSSGSYEQYF; cdr3_nt: TGTGCCAGCAGCGTAGGCAGTTCGGGTTCGTACGAGCAGTACTTC
v_call: TRBV27; j_call: TRBJ2-1; clone_size: NA; d_call: TRBD2; cdr3_aa: CASSLRSAGVYNEQFF; cdr3_nt: TGTGCCAGCAGTTTACGATCGGCGGGGGTCTACAATGAGCAGTTCTTC
v_call: TRBV6-4; j_call: TRBJ2-3; clone_size: NA; d_call: TRBD1; cdr3_aa: CASSDPGTGSDTQYF; cdr3_nt: TGTGCCAGCAGTGACCCTGGGACAGGGTCAGATACGCAGTATTTT
v_call: TRBV9; j_call: TRBJ1-1; clone_size: NA; d_call: NA; cdr3_aa: CASSVGFGQANAEAFF; cdr3_nt: TGTGCCAGCAGCGTAGGATTTGGACAAGCTAACGCTGAAGCTTTCTTT
v_call: TRBV10-3; j_call: TRBJ2-7; clone_size: NA; d_call: NA; cdr3_aa: CAISDSGTAYEQYF; cdr3_nt: TGTGCCATCAGTGACTCCGGGACTGCCTACGAGCAGTACTTC
v_call: TRBV11-2; j_call: TRBJ2-7; clone_size: NA; d_call: NA; cdr3_aa: CASSFRYDPAYEQYF; cdr3_nt: TGTGCCAGCAGCTTTCGGTACGATCCAGCCTACGAGCAGTACTTC
v_call: TRBV9; j_call: TRBJ2-7; clone_size: NA; d_call: NA; cdr3_aa: CASSSSPAGDPREQYF; cdr3_nt: TGTGCCAGCAGCTCCAGCCCGGCGGGCGACCCTAGGGAGCAGTACTTC
v_call: TRBV19; j_call: TRBJ1-5; clone_size: NA; d_call: NA; cdr3_aa: CASTIEGYNQPQHF; cdr3_nt: TGTGCCAGTACCATCGAGGGGTACAATCAGCCCCAGCATTTT
v_call: TRBV19; j_call: TRBJ2-1; clone_size: NA; d_call: NA; cdr3_aa: CASGGTFNEQFF; cdr3_nt: TGTGCCAGTGGGGGGACATTCAATGAGCAGTTCTTC
v_call: TRBV5-5; j_call: TRBJ2-2; clone_size: NA; d_call: TRBD2; cdr3_aa: CASSWSSGSAGELFF; cdr3_nt: TGTGCCAGCAGCTGGTCTAGCGGGAGTGCCGGGGAGCTGTTTTTT
v_call: TRBV5-6; j_call: TRBJ1-5; clone_size: NA; d_call: NA; cdr3_aa: CASSLATDSGQPQHF; cdr3_nt: TGTGCCAGCAGCTTGGCGACAGACTCGGGGCAGCCCCAGCATTTT
v_call: TRBV25-1; j_call: TRBJ2-7; clone_size: NA; d_call: TRBD1; cdr3_aa: CASAGQGGYEQYF; cdr3_nt: TGTGCCAGCGCCGGACAGGGGGGGTACGAGCAGTACTTC
v_call: TRBV27; j_call: TRBJ1-4; clone_size: NA; d_call: NA; cdr3_aa: CASSFRRVANEKLFF; cdr3_nt: TGTGCCAGCAGTTTTAGGCGAGTCGCTAATGAAAAACTGTTTTTT
v_call: TRBV27; j_call: TRBJ1-2; clone_size: NA; d_call: NA; cdr3_aa: CASSLARGYGYTF; cdr3_nt: TGTGCCAGCAGTTTAGCAAGAGGGTATGGCTACACCTTC
v_call: TRBV29-1; j_call: TRBJ2-3; clone_size: NA; d_call: NA; cdr3_aa: CSADISGTDTQYF; cdr3_nt: TGCAGCGCTGATATTTCAGGCACAGATACGCAGTATTTT
v_call: TRBV2; j_call: TRBJ2-7; clone_size: NA; d_call: TRBD2; cdr3_aa: CASSERVTSGYEQYF; cdr3_nt: TGTGCCAGCAGTGAAAGGGTGACTAGCGGCTACGAGCAGTACTTC
v_call: TRBV5-6; j_call: TRBJ1-1; clone_size: NA; d_call: TRBD1; cdr3_aa: CASSFRTGHTEAFF; cdr3_nt: TGTGCCAGCAGCTTCCGGACAGGGCACACTGAAGCTTTCTTT
v_call: TRBV7-9; j_call: TRBJ2-7; clone_size: NA; d_call: TRBD2; cdr3_aa: CASSPTSTPYEQYF; cdr3_nt: TGTGCCAGCAGCCCGACTAGCACTCCCTACGAGCAGTACTTC
v_call: TRBV6-5; j_call: TRBJ2-7; clone_size: NA; d_call: NA; cdr3_aa: CASSYRAGFYEQYF; cdr3_nt: TGTGCCAGCAGTTACCGGGCCGGTTTTTACGAGCAGTACTTC
v_call: TRBV7-8; j_call: TRBJ2-5; clone_size: NA; d_call: TRBD2; cdr3_aa: CASSPLTSVETQYF; cdr3_nt: TGTGCCAGCAGCCCCCTGACTAGCGTGGAGACCCAGTACTTC
v_call: TRBV6-5; j_call: TRBJ2-7; clone_size: NA; d_call: NA; cdr3_aa: CASSYGTRSYEQYF; cdr3_nt: TGTGCCAGCAGTTATGGGACTCGCTCCTACGAGCAGTACTTC
v_call: TRBV29-1; j_call: TRBJ2-3; clone_size: NA; d_call: TRBD2; cdr3_aa: CSVEGGDTDTQYF; cdr3_nt: TGCAGCGTTGAGGGGGGGGACACAGATACGCAGTATTTT
v_call: TRBV5-1; j_call: TRBJ1-2; clone_size: NA; d_call: NA; cdr3_aa: CASSLGNYGYTF; cdr3_nt: TGCGCCAGCAGCTTGGGGAACTATGGCTACACCTTC